This T cell receptor (beta chain) was retrieved from a study of blood T cell repertoires in COVID-19. Background on the study: Acute and convalescent COVID-19 samples came from the United States, Italy and Spain. Nucleic acid was either cDNA or gDNA, and it came from T cells, B-cell-depleted T cells, or PBMCs.

The V gene end was trimmed by 0 bases and the J gene end by 3 bases; junction bases not matched to a gene: 4. Germline V CDR1 and CDR2: MGHRA, YSYEKL. CDR3 size: 15 residues. Seattle's cohort entered during active infection and was followed longitudinally. This clone turned up a few times. Method: immunoSEQ multiplex PCR; TCRdb's copy keeps in-frame clones and lacks some. Of 200,000 to 300,000 clones listed, more than 75% are singletons. The TCR originated in a woman aged 60 to 75 with COVID-19, enrolled during active disease. This chain links TRBV4-1 with TRBJ2-7; 8 bases are shared with TRBD1. Sequencing was done on a sample of peripheral blood. The CDR3 coding sequence is TGCGCCAGCAGCCAAGAAACACAGGGGGACTACGAGCAGTACTTC. Translation: CASSQETQGDYEQYF.